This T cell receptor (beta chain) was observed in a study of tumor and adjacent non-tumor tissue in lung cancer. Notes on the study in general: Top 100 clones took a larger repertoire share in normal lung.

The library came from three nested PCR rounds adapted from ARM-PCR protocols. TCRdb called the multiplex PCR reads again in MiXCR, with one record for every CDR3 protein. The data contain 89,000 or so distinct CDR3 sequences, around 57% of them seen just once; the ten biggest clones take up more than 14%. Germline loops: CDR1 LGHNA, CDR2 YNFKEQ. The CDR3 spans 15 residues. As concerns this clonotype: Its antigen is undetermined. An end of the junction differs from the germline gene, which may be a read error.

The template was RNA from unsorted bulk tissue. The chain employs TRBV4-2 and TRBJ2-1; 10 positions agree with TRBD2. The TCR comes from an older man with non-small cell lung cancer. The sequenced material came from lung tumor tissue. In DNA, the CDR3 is TGTACTAGCAGCCAGGGGACTAGCGCGGGGAATGGGCAGTTCTTC. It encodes CTSSQGTSAGNGQFF.